This T cell receptor beta chain was found in a study of OX40 agonist ivuxolimab in advanced cancers. As to this clone: As yet, its antigen is unknown.

This CDR3 region has 14 residues. V was clipped by 7 bases and J by 1 base, with 13 bases between them. Germline CDR1 reads MNHNS; CDR2 reads SASEGT. The table came from immunoSEQ multiplex PCR; TCRdb's copy has only in-frame clones and leaves some out. The table lists more than 80,000 clones, approximately 93% of them singletons. Broader study findings: Also present in some nonresponders was a low level of normalized T-cell clonal expansion. At 0.1 to 3.0 mg/kg, clonal expansion of CD4+ and CD8+ blood T cells had occurred by week 6. Averaging showed that CD8+ T cells had more expanded clones than CD4+ did.

Sequenced here: CD4+ or CD8+ T cells sorted from blood, sampled in a trial of the OX40 agonist ivuxolimab. The receptor was derived from an adult with an advanced solid tumor such as melanoma, head and neck, liver or kidney cancer. The chain has TRBV6-1 and TRBJ1-2; D is uncertain. The CDR3 region is CASKSIGLNYGYTF. For the CDR3, the DNA is TGTGCCAGCAAATCCATAGGACTTAACTATGGCTACACCTTC.